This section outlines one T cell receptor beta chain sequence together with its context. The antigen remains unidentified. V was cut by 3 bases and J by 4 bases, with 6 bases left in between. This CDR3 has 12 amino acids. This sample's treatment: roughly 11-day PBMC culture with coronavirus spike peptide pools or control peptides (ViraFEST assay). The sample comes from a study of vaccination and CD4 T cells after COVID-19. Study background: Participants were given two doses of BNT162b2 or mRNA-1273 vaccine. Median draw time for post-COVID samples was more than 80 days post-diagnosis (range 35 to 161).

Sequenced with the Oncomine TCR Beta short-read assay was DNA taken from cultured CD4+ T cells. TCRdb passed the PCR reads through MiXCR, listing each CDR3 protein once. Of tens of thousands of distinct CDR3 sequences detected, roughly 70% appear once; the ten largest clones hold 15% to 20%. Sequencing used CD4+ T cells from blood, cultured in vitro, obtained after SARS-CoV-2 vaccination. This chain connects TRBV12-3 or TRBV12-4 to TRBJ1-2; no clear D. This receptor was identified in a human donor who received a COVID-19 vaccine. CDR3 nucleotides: TGTGCCAGCAGTTTCGAAGGCTATGGCTACACCTTC. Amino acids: CASSFEGYGYTF.